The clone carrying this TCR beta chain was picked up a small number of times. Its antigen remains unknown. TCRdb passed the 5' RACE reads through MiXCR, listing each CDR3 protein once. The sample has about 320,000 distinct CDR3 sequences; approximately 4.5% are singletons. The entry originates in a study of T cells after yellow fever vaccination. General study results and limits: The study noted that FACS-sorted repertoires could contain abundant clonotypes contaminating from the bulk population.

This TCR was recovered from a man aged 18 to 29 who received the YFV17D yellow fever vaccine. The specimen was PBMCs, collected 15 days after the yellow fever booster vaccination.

As DNA, the CDR3 is TGCAGTGCTAGATCGACCACTGAAGCTTTCTTT. Amino acid sequence: CSARSTTEAFF. The rearrangement links TRBV20-1 to TRBJ1-1; D not certain. This CDR3 spans 11 amino acids. Germline V gives CDR1 DFQATT, CDR2 SNEGSKA (reference sequence). V lost 2 bases to trimming and J lost 4 bases, with 5 bases between them.